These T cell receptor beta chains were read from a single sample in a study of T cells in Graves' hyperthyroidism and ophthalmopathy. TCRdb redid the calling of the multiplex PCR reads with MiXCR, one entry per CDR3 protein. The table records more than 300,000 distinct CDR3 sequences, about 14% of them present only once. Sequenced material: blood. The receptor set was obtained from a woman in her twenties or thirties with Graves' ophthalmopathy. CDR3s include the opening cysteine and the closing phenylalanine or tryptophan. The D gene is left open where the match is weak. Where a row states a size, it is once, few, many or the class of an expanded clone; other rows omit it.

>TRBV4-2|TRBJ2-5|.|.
CASSQELGGTTIPETQYF
TGTGCCAGCAGCCAAGAATTGGGCGGGACCACAATCCCAGAGACCCAGTACTTC
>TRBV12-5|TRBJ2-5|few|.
CASRPTGGETQYF
TGTGCTAGTCGCCCCACTGGAGGGGAGACCCAGTACTTC
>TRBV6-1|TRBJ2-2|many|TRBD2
CASSLIRGAGELFF
TGTGCCAGCAGTCTGATTCGGGGGGCCGGGGAGCTGTTTTTT
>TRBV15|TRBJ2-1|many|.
CATSRDRGREQFF
TGTGCCACCAGCAGAGACCGGGGCCGGGAGCAGTTCTTC
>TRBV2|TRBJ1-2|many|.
CASSVPGAYGYTF
TGTGCCAGCAGTGTGCCAGGGGCCTATGGCTACACCTTC
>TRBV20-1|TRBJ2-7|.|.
CSARVVTYEQYF
TGCAGTGCTAGGGTAGTAACCTACGAGCAGTACTTC
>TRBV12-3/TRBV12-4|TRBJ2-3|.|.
CASRTQRVTQYF
TGTGCCAGCAGGACTCAGCGGGTTACGCAGTATTTT
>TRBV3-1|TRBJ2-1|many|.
CASSQVVNNEQFF
TGTGCCAGCAGCCAAGTCGTAAACAATGAGCAGTTCTTC
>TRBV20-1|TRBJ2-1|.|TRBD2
CSAPEPGGGFRNEQFF
TGCAGTGCTCCAGAACCCGGGGGGGGGTTTAGGAATGAGCAGTTCTTC
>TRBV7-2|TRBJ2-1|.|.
CASSVAPLAGNEQFF
TGTGCCAGCAGCGTAGCCCCCCTCGCGGGCAATGAGCAGTTCTTC
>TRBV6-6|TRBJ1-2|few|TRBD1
CASSYAGDRVDGYTF
TGTGCCAGCAGTTACGCCGGGGACAGGGTGGATGGCTACACCTTC
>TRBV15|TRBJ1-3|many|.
CATSRGESSGNTIYF
TGTGCCACCAGCAGAGGGGAGAGCTCTGGAAACACCATATATTTT
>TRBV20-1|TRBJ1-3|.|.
CSASPTTTGNTIYF
TGCAGTGCTAGCCCAACCACGACAGGAAACACCATATATTTT
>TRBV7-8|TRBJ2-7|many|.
CASSADLTYEQYF
TGTGCCAGCAGCGCGGATTTGACTTACGAGCAGTACTTC
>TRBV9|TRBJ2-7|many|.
CASSVIGGDEQYF
TGTGCCAGCAGCGTAATCGGAGGGGACGAGCAGTACTTC
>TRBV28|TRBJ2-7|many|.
CASSFGRAYEQYF
TGTGCCAGCAGTTTCGGCAGGGCCTACGAGCAGTACTTC
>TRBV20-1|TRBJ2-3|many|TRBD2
CSARGVGTSGGAFVGSTDTQYF
TGCAGTGCGAGGGGCGTGGGGACTAGCGGGGGGGCGTTCGTGGGGAGCACAGATACGCAGTATTTT
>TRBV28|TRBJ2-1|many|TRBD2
CASRTGLVFEQFF
TGTGCCAGCAGGACGGGACTAGTTTTTGAGCAGTTCTTC
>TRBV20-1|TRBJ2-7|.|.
CSARGLGIHEQYF
TGCAGTGCTAGAGGCCTGGGGATCCACGAGCAGTACTTC
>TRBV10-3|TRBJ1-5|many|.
CAISVSGEGPQHF
TGTGCCATCAGTGTATCAGGGGAAGGGCCCCAGCATTTT
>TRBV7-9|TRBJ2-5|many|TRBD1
CASSYPTSGQEEQETQYF
TGTGCCAGCAGCTACCCGACGTCGGGACAGGAAGAACAAGAGACCCAGTACTTC
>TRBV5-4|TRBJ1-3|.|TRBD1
CASSSFRDRAQNTIYF
TGTGCCAGCAGCTCGTTCCGGGACAGGGCGCAAAACACCATATATTTT
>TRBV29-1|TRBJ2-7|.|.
CSVFGLTTYEQYF
TGCAGCGTTTTCGGACTAACGACCTACGAGCAGTACTTC
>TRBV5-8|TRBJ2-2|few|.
CASSLVSVAGGELFF
TGTGCCAGCAGCTTGGTGTCCGTTGCCGGTGGGGAGCTGTTTTTT
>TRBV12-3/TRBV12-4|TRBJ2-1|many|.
CASLAGGRGNEQFF
TGTGCCAGCCTCGCAGGGGGGAGAGGCAATGAGCAGTTCTTC
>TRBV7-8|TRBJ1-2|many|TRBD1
CASRHTGQGLFNGYTF
TGTGCCAGCAGGCATACGGGACAGGGCCTGTTCAACGGCTACACCTTC
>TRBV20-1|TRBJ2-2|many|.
CSARVGGITNTGELFF
TGCAGTGCTAGGGTAGGGGGGATTACGAACACCGGGGAGCTGTTTTTT
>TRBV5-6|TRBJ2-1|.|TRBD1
CASSLGQTGGTVYNEQFF
TGTGCCAGCAGCTTGGGCCAAACAGGGGGCACTGTCTACAATGAGCAGTTCTTC
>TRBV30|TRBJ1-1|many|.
CAWSPWGNTEAFF
TGTGCCTGGAGTCCGTGGGGGAACACTGAAGCTTTCTTT
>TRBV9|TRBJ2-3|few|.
CASSVVGTDTQYF
TGTGCCAGCAGCGTAGTAGGTACAGATACGCAGTATTTT
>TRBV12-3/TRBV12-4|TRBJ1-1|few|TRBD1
CASSSRTGVITEAFF
TGTGCCAGCAGTTCCCGGACAGGGGTGATCACTGAAGCTTTCTTT
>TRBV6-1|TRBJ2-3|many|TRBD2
CASSEVAGGPDTQYF
TGTGCCAGCAGTGAAGTAGCGGGGGGGCCAGATACGCAGTATTTT
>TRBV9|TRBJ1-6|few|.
CASSVGGDSPLHF
TGTGCCAGCAGCGTAGGAGGGGATTCACCCCTCCACTTT
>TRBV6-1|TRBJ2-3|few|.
CATRGTGTDTQYF
TGTGCCACCCGTGGGACTGGCACAGATACGCAGTATTTT
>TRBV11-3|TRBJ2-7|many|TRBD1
CASSLQGEGYEQYF
TGTGCCAGCAGCTTACAGGGGGAAGGGTACGAGCAGTACTTC
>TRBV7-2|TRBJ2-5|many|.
CASSPEGTQYF
TGTGCCAGCAGCCCGGAGGGGACCCAGTACTTC
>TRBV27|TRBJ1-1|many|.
CAAGDYNTEAFF
TGTGCCGCGGGAGACTACAACACTGAAGCTTTCTTT
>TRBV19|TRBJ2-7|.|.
CASSIRQRVYEQYF
TGTGCCAGTAGTATAAGGCAGAGGGTCTACGAGCAGTACTTC
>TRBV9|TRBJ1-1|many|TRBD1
CASSVLQGGNTEAFF
TGTGCCAGCAGCGTTCTACAGGGGGGGAACACTGAAGCTTTCTTT
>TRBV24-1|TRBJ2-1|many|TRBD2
CATSDWGVAGGIEQFF
TGTGCCACCAGTGATTGGGGGGTAGCGGGGGGTATCGAGCAGTTCTTC
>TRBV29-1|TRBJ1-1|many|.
CSVEDIRLSNTEAFF
TGCAGCGTTGAAGATATACGTTTAAGTAACACTGAAGCTTTCTTT
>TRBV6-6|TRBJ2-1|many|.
CASSYAGEDEQFF
TGTGCCAGCAGTTACGCCGGGGAGGATGAGCAGTTCTTC
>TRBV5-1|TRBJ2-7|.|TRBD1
CASSPDRGYEQYF
TGCGCCAGCAGCCCGGACAGGGGCTACGAGCAGTACTTC
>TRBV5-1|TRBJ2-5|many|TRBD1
CASSLGQGVQETQYF
TGCGCCAGCAGCTTGGGGCAGGGGGTTCAAGAGACCCAGTACTTC
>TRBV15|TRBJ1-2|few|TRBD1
CATSLARDRATAPNYGYTF
TGTGCCACCAGTTTAGCTCGGGACAGGGCCACAGCCCCTAACTATGGCTACACCTTC
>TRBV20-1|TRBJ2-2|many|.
CSAPSRANTGELFF
TGCAGTGCTCCCTCCCGCGCAAACACCGGGGAGCTGTTTTTT
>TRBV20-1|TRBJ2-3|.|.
CSASWSSDTQYF
TGCAGTGCTAGCTGGTCATCAGATACGCAGTATTTT
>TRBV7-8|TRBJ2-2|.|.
CASRAWDQNTGELFF
TGTGCCAGCAGAGCCTGGGACCAGAACACCGGGGAGCTGTTTTTT
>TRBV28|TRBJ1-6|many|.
CASSLLEAGNSPLHF
TGTGCCAGCAGTTTACTAGAGGCCGGTAATTCACCCCTCCACTTT
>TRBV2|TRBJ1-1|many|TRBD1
CASSERQGGRAFF
TGTGCCAGCAGTGAGCGACAGGGGGGTAGGGCTTTCTTT
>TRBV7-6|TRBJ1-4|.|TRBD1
CASSLGVTGVEKLFF
TGTGCCAGCAGCTTAGGTGTGACAGGGGTTGAAAAACTGTTTTTT
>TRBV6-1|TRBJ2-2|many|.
CASTQTVTGELFF
TGTGCCAGCACCCAGACAGTCACCGGGGAGCTGTTTTTT
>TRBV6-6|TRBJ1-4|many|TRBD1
CASSLTGRTEKLFF
TGTGCCAGCAGTTTGACAGGGCGGACTGAAAAACTGTTTTTT
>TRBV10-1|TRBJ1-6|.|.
CASSSFRGHNSPLHF
TGCGCCAGCAGCTCCTTCAGGGGTCATAATTCACCCCTCCACTTT
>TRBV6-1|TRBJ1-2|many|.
CASSPRWGQGSGYTF
TGTGCCAGCAGTCCGAGGTGGGGGCAGGGGAGCGGCTACACCTTC